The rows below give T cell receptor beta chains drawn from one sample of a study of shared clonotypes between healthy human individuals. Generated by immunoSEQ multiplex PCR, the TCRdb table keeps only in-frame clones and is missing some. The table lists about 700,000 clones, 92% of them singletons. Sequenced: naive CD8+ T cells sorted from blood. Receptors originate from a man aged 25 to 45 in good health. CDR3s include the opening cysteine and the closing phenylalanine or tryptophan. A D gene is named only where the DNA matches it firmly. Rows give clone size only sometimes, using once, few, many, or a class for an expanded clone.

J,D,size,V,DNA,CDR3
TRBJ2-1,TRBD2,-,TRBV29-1,TGCAGCGTTGATTGGACTAGCGAGTACAATGAGCAGTTCTTC,CSVDWTSEYNEQFF
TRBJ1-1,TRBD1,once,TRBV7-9,TGTGCCAGCAGCCCGACAGGGATTGAAGCTTTCTTT,CASSPTGIEAFF
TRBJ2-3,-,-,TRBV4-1,TGCGCCAGCAGCCCTCTTATGATGGGTGAAGGGACAGATACGCAGTATTTT,CASSPLMMGEGTDTQYF
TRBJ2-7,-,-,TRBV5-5,TGTGCCAGCAGCTTGTCAGGCGTCGAGCAGTACTTC,CASSLSGVEQYF
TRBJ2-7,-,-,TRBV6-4,TGTGCCAGCAGTTCTTGGGGGGCTATTTACGAGCAGTACTTC,CASSSWGAIYEQYF
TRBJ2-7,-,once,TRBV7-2,TGTGCCAGCAGCTTACGGCAAAACAGGGCTACCTACGAGCAGTACTTC,CASSLRQNRATYEQYF
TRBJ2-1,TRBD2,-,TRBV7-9,TGTGCCAGCAGCAAAACCGGGACTAGTCCAAAAAATCGCCATGAGCAGTTCTTC,CASSKTGTSPKNRHEQFF
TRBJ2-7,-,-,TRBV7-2,TGTGCCAGCACCTTCTCGGCTGCAACCTACGAGCAGTACTTC,CASTFSAATYEQYF
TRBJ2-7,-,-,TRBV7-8,TGTGCCAGCAGCCTTATCGACAGCTCCTACGAGCAGTACTTC,CASSLIDSSYEQYF
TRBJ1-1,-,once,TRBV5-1,TGCGCCAGCAGCTGGGACACCTCAGAAGCTTTCTTT,CASSWDTSEAFF
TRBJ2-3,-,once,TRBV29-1,TGCAGCGTTGGACGTGGGTTTGAGTTTACAGATACGCAGTATTTT,CSVGRGFEFTDTQYF
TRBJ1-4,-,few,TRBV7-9,TGTGCCAGCAGCTTCCGGGCAACTAATGAAAAACTGTTTTTT,CASSFRATNEKLFF
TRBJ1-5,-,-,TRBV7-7,TGTGCCAGCAGCTCTGAGTTAAATCAGCCCCAGCATTTT,CASSSELNQPQHF
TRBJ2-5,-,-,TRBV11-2,TGTGCCAGCAGCACACCCTTGGTAGCACAAGAGACCCAGTACTTC,CASSTPLVAQETQYF
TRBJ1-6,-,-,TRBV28,TGTGCCAGCACCCCAGGTCGCAAACGATCACCCCTCCACTTT,CASTPGRKRSPLHF
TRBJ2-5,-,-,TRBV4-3,TGCGCCAGCAGCCAGACATGGGAGACCCAGTACTTC,CASSQTWETQYF
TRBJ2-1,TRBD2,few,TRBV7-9,TGTGCCAGCAGCTTAACCGGACTAGCGGGAGAAAATGAGCAGTTCTTC,CASSLTGLAGENEQFF
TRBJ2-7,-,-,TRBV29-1,TGCAGCGTTGTCCCATGGAGCCGGAATACCTACGAGCAGTACTTC,CSVVPWSRNTYEQYF
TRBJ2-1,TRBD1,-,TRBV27,TGTGCCAGCAGTTTATATGGGACAGGGGTCCGGATTGAGCAGTTCTTC,CASSLYGTGVRIEQFF
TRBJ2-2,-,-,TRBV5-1,TGCGCCAGCAGCTTGATCGGGGAGCTGTTTTTT,CASSLIGELFF
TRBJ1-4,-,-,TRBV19,TGTGCCAGTAGTCCTCGGGGGTCCGGTAATGAAAAACTGTTTTTT,CASSPRGSGNEKLFF
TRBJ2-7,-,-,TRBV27,TGTGCCAGCAGTTTTGGCGCCCTCTCCTACGAGCAGTACTTC,CASSFGALSYEQYF
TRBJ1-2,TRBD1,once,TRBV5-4,TGTGCCAGCAGTCCTCGACAGGGTAACTATGGCTACACCTTC,CASSPRQGNYGYTF
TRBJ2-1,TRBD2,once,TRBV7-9,TGTGCCAGCAGCTTAGCCACTAGCGGGAGGGCCCGTGAGCAGTTCTTC,CASSLATSGRAREQFF
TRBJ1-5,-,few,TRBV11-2,TGTGCCAGCAGCTTCTCGAGCAATCAGCCCCAGCATTTT,CASSFSSNQPQHF
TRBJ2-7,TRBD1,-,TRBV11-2,TGTGCCAGCAGCTTAGTGGGCAGGGGGTCCTACGAGCAGTACTTC,CASSLVGRGSYEQYF
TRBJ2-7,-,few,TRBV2,TGTGCCAGCAGTGTCTTCAGCCACGAGCAGTACTTC,CASSVFSHEQYF
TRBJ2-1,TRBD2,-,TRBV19,TGTGCCAGTAGCGTTACAGCGGGAGGATCCTACAATGAGCAGTTCTTC,CASSVTAGGSYNEQFF
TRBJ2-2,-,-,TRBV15,TGTGCCACCAGCAGAGAGGCGAACACCGGGGAGCTGTTTTTT,CATSREANTGELFF
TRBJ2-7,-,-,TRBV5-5,TGTGCCAGCAGCTTGCGGAACGTCTACGAGCAGTACTTC,CASSLRNVYEQYF
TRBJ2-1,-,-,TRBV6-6,TGTGCCAGCAGTCAACAGGAATTAGCGGTTTACAATGAGCAGTTCTTC,CASSQQELAVYNEQFF
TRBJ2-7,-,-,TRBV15,TGTGCCACCAGCAGAGTAGAGGCCAGCTCCTACGAGCAGTACTTC,CATSRVEASSYEQYF
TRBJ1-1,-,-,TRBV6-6,TGTGCCAGCAGTTTCAGGGCGGTGAACACTGAAGCTTTCTTT,CASSFRAVNTEAFF
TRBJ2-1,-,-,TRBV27,TGTGCCAGCAGTTTTTCGCCCGGGAGCCGTTACAATGAGCAGTTCTTC,CASSFSPGSRYNEQFF
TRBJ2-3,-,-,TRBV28,TGTGCCAGCTCAACCCGGAGGGCAAACCGTTTCACAGATACGCAGTATTTT,CASSTRRANRFTDTQYF
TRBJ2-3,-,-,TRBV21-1,TGTGCCAGTACTTACCCCAGCACAGATACGCAGTATTTT,CASTYPSTDTQYF
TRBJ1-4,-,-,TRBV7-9,TGTGCCTCCGGGCCATCAACTAATGAAAAACTGTTTTTT,CASGPSTNEKLFF
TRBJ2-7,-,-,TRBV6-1,TGTGCCAGCAGTCTTCTGGACGGTGCCTACGAGCAGTACTTC,CASSLLDGAYEQYF
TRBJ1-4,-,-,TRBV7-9,TGTGCCAGCAGCTTGCGACAGACTAATGAAAAACTGTTTTTT,CASSLRQTNEKLFF
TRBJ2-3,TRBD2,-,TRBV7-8,TGTGCCAGCAGCTCGGGACTAGTCGGGTTTAAAGACACAGATACGCAGTATTTT,CASSSGLVGFKDTDTQYF
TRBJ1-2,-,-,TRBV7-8,TGTGCCAGCAGCTTAGGGACAATGAACTATGGCTACACCTTC,CASSLGTMNYGYTF
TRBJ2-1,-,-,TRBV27,TGTGCCAGCAGTTCACGGGTCTACAATGAGCAGTTCTTC,CASSSRVYNEQFF
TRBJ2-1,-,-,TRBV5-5,TGTGCCAGCAGCTGGGGGACAGGGTTGGGGCTAGCGGGAGAGGAGCAGTTCTTC,CASSWGTGLGLAGEEQFF
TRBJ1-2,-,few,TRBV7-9,TGTGCCAGCAGCTTGGGGTTCCAGCTGGAGTCTGGCTACACCTTC,CASSLGFQLESGYTF
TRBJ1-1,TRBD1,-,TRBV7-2,TGTGCCAGCAGCTCCCCGGAGGGACAGCAGAACACTGAAGCTTTCTTT,CASSSPEGQQNTEAFF
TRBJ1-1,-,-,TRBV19,TGTGCCAGTAGTATGGCCCAAGTGATGATGAACACTGAAGCTTTCTTT,CASSMAQVMMNTEAFF
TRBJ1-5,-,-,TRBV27,TGTGCCAGCAGTCCGACAGAGTATAGCAATCAGCCCCAGCATTTT,CASSPTEYSNQPQHF
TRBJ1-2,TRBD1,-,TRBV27,TGTGCCAGCAGCTTAGGACAGGTCTATGGCTACACCTTC,CASSLGQVYGYTF
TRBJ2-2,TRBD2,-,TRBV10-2,TGCGCCAGCAGCGAGAGCGGGAGGGAGATCGGGGAGCTGTTTTTT,CASSESGREIGELFF
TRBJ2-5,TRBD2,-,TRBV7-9,TGTGCCAGCAGCTTATGGCAGCGGGAGCGTCGGGAGACCCAGTACTTC,CASSLWQRERRETQYF
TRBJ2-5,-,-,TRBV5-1,TGCGCCAGCAGCTTGGGGTCTGCTCAAGAGACCCAGTACTTC,CASSLGSAQETQYF
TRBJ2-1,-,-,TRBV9,TGTGCCAGCAGCGTGTTCAGCACCAAATCCGATGAGCAGTTCTTC,CASSVFSTKSDEQFF
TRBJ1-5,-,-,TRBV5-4,TGTGCCAGCAGCCTGAGGACAGTTACTATGGATCAGCCCCAGCATTTT,CASSLRTVTMDQPQHF
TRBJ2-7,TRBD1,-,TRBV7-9,TGTGCCAGCAGCCCACCGGGACAGGCGAGCTCCTACGAGCAGTACTTC,CASSPPGQASSYEQYF
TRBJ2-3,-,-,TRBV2,TGTGCCAGCAGTGAAGCGCTAATAGCTGATGGCACAGATACGCAGTATTTT,CASSEALIADGTDTQYF
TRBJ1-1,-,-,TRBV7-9,TGTGCCAGCAGCCCTGCCGGGGCATCTACTTTACCAGCTTTCTTT,CASSPAGASTLPAFF
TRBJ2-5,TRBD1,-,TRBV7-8,TGTGCCAGCAGCTCAAAACCTCTAGACCTGAATGGACAGGGTAGAGAGACCCAGTACTTC,CASSSKPLDLNGQGRETQYF